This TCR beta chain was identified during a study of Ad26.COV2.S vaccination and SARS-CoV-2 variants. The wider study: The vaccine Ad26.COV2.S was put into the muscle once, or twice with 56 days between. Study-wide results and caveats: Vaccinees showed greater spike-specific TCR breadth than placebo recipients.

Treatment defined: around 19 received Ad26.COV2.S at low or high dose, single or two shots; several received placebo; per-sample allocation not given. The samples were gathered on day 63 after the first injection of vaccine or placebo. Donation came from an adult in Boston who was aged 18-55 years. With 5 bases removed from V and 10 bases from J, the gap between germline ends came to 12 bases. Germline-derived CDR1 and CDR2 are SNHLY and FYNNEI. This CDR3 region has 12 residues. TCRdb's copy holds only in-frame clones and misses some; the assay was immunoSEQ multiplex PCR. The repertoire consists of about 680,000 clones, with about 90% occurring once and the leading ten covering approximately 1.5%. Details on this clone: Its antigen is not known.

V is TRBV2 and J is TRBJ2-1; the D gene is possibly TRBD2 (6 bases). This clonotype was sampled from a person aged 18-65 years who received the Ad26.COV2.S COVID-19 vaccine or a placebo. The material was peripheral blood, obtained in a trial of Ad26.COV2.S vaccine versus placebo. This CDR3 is CASSPGEAEQFF. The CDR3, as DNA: TGTGCCAGCAGTCCTGGGGAGGCAGAGCAGTTCTTC.